A selection of T cell receptor beta chains follows, all from one sample in a study of shared clonotypes between healthy human individuals. The assay was immunoSEQ multiplex PCR, and TCRdb's table has in-frame clones only and misses some. The table includes approximately 350,000 clones, around 74% detected once. The source material was memory CD4+ T cells sorted from blood. The source of these receptors is a young man in good health. The CDR3 runs from the conserved cysteine through the conserved F or W. The D gene is left open where the match is weak. Some rows mark clone size as missing; the rest say once, few, many or name a class of expanded clone.

CDR3 protein,CDR3 DNA,clone size,J gene,V gene,D gene
CASSLAGPQYNEQFF,TGCGCCAGCAGCTTGGCGGGACCCCAGTACAATGAGCAGTTCTTC,-,TRBJ2-1,TRBV5-1,-
CASSEEGGMRPNHSYYGYTF,TGCGCCAGCAGTGAGGAGGGGGGAATGAGGCCCAACCACAGCTACTATGGCTACACCTTC,-,TRBJ1-2,TRBV10-1,-
CSVGFGRGEKLFF,TGCAGCGTTGGATTTGGAAGAGGTGAAAAACTGTTTTTT,-,TRBJ1-4,TRBV29-1,-
CASSPGWDREYF,TGTGCCAGCAGCCCCGGCTGGGACAGAGAGTACTTC,-,TRBJ2-4,TRBV2,TRBD1
CASSDGGRWAGGKTQYF,TGTGCCAGCAGTGATGGGGGTAGATGGGCAGGGGGCAAGACCCAGTACTTC,-,TRBJ2-5,TRBV25-1,TRBD1
CASSPPAESGNTIYF,TGTGCCAGCAGCCCGCCGGCTGAGTCTGGAAACACCATATATTTT,-,TRBJ1-3,TRBV7-2,-
CAISDSLAGDTQYF,TGTGCCATCAGTGATAGCCTAGCAGGAGATACGCAGTATTTT,once,TRBJ2-3,TRBV10-3,-
CASSERLTGANTEAFF,TGTGCCAGCAGTGAAAGGCTAACAGGGGCGAACACTGAAGCTTTCTTT,-,TRBJ1-1,TRBV25-1,TRBD1
CASSWSREISHEQYF,TGTGCCAGCAGTTGGTCTCGGGAGATCTCCCACGAGCAGTACTTC,-,TRBJ2-7,TRBV27,-
CASSLVGQGAAGANVLTF,TGCGCCAGCAGCTTGGTAGGACAGGGGGCGGCTGGGGCCAACGTCCTGACTTTC,few,TRBJ2-6,TRBV5-1,TRBD1
CASSPLVEETQYF,TGTGCCAGCAGCCCCCTGGTAGAGGAGACCCAGTACTTC,-,TRBJ2-5,TRBV14,-
CASSAIATGELFF,TGCGCCAGCAGCGCAATTGCAACCGGGGAGCTGTTTTTT,-,TRBJ2-2,TRBV10-1,-
CASSPLRTSQETQYF,TGTGCCAGCAGCCCTCTCAGGACTAGCCAAGAGACCCAGTACTTC,-,TRBJ2-5,TRBV11-2,TRBD2
CASSPTDRKETQYF,TGTGCCAGCAGCCCCACGGACAGAAAAGAGACCCAGTACTTC,-,TRBJ2-5,TRBV13,-
CASSYSGAANEQFF,TGTGCCAGCAGTTACTCGGGAGCGGCCAATGAGCAGTTCTTC,-,TRBJ2-1,TRBV6-5,-
CASALSGVPDTQYF,TGTGCCAGTGCCCTGTCGGGAGTGCCAGATACGCAGTATTTT,-,TRBJ2-3,TRBV19,-
CASSLLGGIGSNEKLFF,TGTGCCAGCAGCTTACTAGGGGGGATTGGGTCTAATGAAAAACTGTTTTTT,many,TRBJ1-4,TRBV7-8,-
CASEPNNQPQHF,TGTGCCAGTGAACCTAATAATCAGCCCCAGCATTTT,-,TRBJ1-5,TRBV28,-
CASSRTGGSYGYTF,TGTGCCAGCTCCAGGACAGGGGGCTCCTATGGCTACACCTTC,-,TRBJ1-2,TRBV18,TRBD1
CASSQDPLRPQHF,TGCGCCAGCAGCCAAGATCCCCTCAGACCGCAGCATTTT,few,TRBJ1-5,TRBV4-3,-
CASIEGAHTKSGQRLTF,TGTGCCAGCATTGAAGGTGCTCACACAAAGTCGGGCCAACGTCTGACTTTC,-,TRBJ2-6,TRBV5-5,-
CASSAGTSADNEQFF,TGTGCCAGCAGCGCTGGGACTAGCGCAGATAATGAGCAGTTCTTC,-,TRBJ2-1,TRBV7-9,TRBD2
CASSQVGGYEGTQYF,TGCGCCAGCAGCCAAGTGGGAGGGTACGAAGGTACGCAGTATTTT,-,TRBJ2-3,TRBV4-3,TRBD2
CASSRDRLLGELFF,TGCGCCAGCAGTCGGGACCGCCTTCTCGGGGAACTGTTTTTT,-,TRBJ1-4,TRBV5-1,-
CASSAGLVEIQETQYF,TGCGCCAGCAGCGCGGGACTAGTGGAGATCCAAGAGACCCAGTACTTC,-,TRBJ2-5,TRBV5-1,TRBD2
CASSLGPVSRYGYTF,TGTGCCAGCAGCTTGGGGCCTGTGTCGAGATATGGCTACACCTTC,-,TRBJ1-2,TRBV5-4,-
CSVDLGSRNEQFF,TGCAGCGTTGATTTAGGCTCGAGGAATGAGCAGTTCTTC,medium-sized,TRBJ2-1,TRBV29-1,-
CASSYSITQTQFF,TGTGCCAGCAGTTACTCGATTACGCAGACCCAGTTCTTC,-,TRBJ2-1,TRBV6-5,-
CASSAGARNEQFF,TGCGCCAGCAGCGCGGGAGCGAGGAATGAGCAGTTCTTC,-,TRBJ2-1,TRBV4-3,TRBD2
CASSIRSGDEQYF,TGTGCCAGTAGTATCCGATCGGGAGACGAGCAGTACTTC,-,TRBJ2-7,TRBV19,-
CASSLDGGGVETQYF,TGCGCCAGCAGCTTGGATGGAGGGGGCGTAGAGACCCAGTACTTC,-,TRBJ2-5,TRBV5-1,-
CASSYLGGYEQYF,TGTGCCAGCAGTTATTTAGGGGGGTACGAGCAGTACTTC,-,TRBJ2-7,TRBV6-6,-
CASSRTSGSYEQYF,TGTGCCAGCAGTCGGACTAGCGGGAGCTACGAGCAGTACTTC,few,TRBJ2-7,TRBV2,TRBD2
CASRLSAGGAYEQYF,TGCGCCAGCCGCTTGAGCGCCGGTGGGGCCTACGAGCAGTACTTC,-,TRBJ2-7,TRBV5-1,-
CASSLAGGSTGELFF,TGTGCCAGCAGCCTAGCGGGAGGATCTACCGGGGAGCTGTTTTTT,-,TRBJ2-2,TRBV5-4,TRBD2
CASRTGLREQYF,TGCGCCAGCAGGACGGGACTCAGGGAGCAGTACTTC,-,TRBJ2-7,TRBV10-1,-